These 30 T cell receptor beta chains share one sample of origin, sequenced in a study of shared T cell receptors in the human thymus. Clones were read by immunoSEQ multiplex PCR, and TCRdb kept only the in-frame ones, dropping some. The sample records hundreds of thousands of clones, 85% to 90% being singletons. The same sample was also studied in work on human thymus T cells.

Sequencing was carried out using thymocytes. The receptors stem from a boy in the first two years of life with a congenital heart defect.

This clone was detected only a few times. The genes are TRBV2 and TRBJ2-3; 7 bases match TRBD2. This CDR3 spans 15 amino acids. CDR1 and CDR2 from the germline V gene are SNHLY and FYNNEI. Trimming cost V 6 bases and J 6 bases; bases outside gene matches: 12. The CDR3 DNA reads TGTGCCAGCAGGGAGCGGGGCCCGAGTTGGGATACGCAGTATTTT. It encodes CASRERGPSWDTQYF.

This chain links TRBV27 with TRBJ1-2; TRBD1 is a possible D gene (6 bases). With 11 bases removed from V and 6 bases from J, the gap between germline ends came to 19 bases. The CDR3 has 13 amino acids. Germline CDR1 reads MNHEY; CDR2 reads SMNVEV (reference sequence). The CDR3 reads CAEVVTGSDGYTF. The DNA of the CDR3 is TGTGCCGAAGTCGTAACAGGGTCTGATGGCTACACCTTC.

The V and J genes are TRBV5-1 and TRBJ2-7, with D possibly being TRBD2 (5 bases). The germline V gene has CDR1 SGHRS and CDR2 YFSETQ. Deletions cut 1 base from V and 3 bases from J, with 11 bases between. The CDR3 totals 14 residues. The CDR3 sequence: CASSLFGLLYEQYF. In DNA, the CDR3 is TGCGCCAGCAGCTTGTTCGGACTCCTCTACGAGCAGTACTTC.

This sequence joins TRBV27 and TRBJ1-2; TRBD1 matches at 11 bases. V lost 2 bases, J lost 4 bases, and 6 bases stayed unmatched. This CDR3 contains 16 residues. Germline-derived CDR1 and CDR2 are MNHEY and SMNVEV (reference sequence). The CDR3 loop is CASSLPPGQGVYGYTF. The DNA of the CDR3 is TGTGCCAGCAGTTTACCCCCGGGACAGGGGGTCTATGGCTACACCTTC.

The chain combines TRBV6-1 with TRBJ2-2; D is possibly TRBD1 (5 bases). CDR3 length: 17 residues. V lost 0 bases, J lost 5 bases, and 16 bases lay in between. Germline values: CDR1 MNHNS, CDR2 SASEGT. The CDR3 DNA follows: TGTGCCAGCAGTGAAGCGTTCGGCAGGGAAGGGACCGGGGAGCTGTTTTTT. Its translation is CASSEAFGREGTGELFF.

The CDR3 DNA is TGTGCCACACACTCGGACTCCCACACAGATACGCAGTATTTT. Its protein product is CATHSDSHTDTQYF. The chain recombines TRBV10-3 with TRBJ2-3; tentative D call: TRBD2 (5 bases). Looked up from germline, CDR1 is ENHRY and CDR2 is SYGVKD. V lost 10 bases, J lost 2 bases, and 16 bases lay in between. The CDR3 spans 14 residues.

The V call is TRBV9, the J call TRBJ2-1; TRBD1 is a possible D gene (6 bases). This CDR3 comprises 15 residues. The V gene's germline CDR1 is SGDLS and CDR2 YYNGEE. The V and J ends lost 3 bases and 7 bases respectively, with 17 bases between them. In DNA, the CDR3 is TGTGCCAGCAGCGCCCAGAGGGGGAAGGTGAATGAGCAGTTCTTC. This encodes CASSAQRGKVNEQFF. Full variable domain (rest looked up from reference TRBV9 and TRBJ2-1): DSGVTQTPKHLITATGQRVTLRCSPRSGDLSVYWYQQSLDQGLQFLIQYYNGEERAKGNILERFSAQQFPDLHSELNLSSLELGDSALYFCASSAQRGKVNEQFFGPGTRLTVL.

This clone was seen just once. The chain joins TRBV27 to TRBJ2-5, with D perhaps matching TRBD2 (6 bases). V was cut by 8 bases and J by 1 base, with 14 bases left in between. The germline V gene encodes CDR1 MNHEY and CDR2 SMNVEV (reference sequence). The CDR3 totals 14 residues. The DNA for the CDR3 is TGTGCCAGCTGGACCCGGGACTCCCAAGAGACCCAGTACTTC. This gives the protein CASWTRDSQETQYF.

This clone was seen just once. V and J are TRBV6-5 and TRBJ2-1; 14 nucleotides agree with TRBD2. V lost 4 bases, J lost 3 bases, and 2 bases stayed unmatched. The germline CDR1 and CDR2 sequences are MNHEY and SVGAGI. This CDR3 contains 16 residues. The CDR3 reads CASSSGTSGSYNEQFF. In DNA, the CDR3 is TGTGCCAGCAGTTCCGGGACTAGCGGGAGCTACAATGAGCAGTTCTTC.

V is TRBV30 and J is TRBJ2-1; 14 bases align to TRBD2. CDR1 and CDR2 from the germline V gene are GTSNPN and SVGIG (reference sequence). This CDR3 comprises 19 residues. Losses at the gene ends were 4 bases for V and 3 bases for J; bases not matched to a gene: 14. Here the CDR3 reads CAWTSGTSGSLWDYNEQFF. The CDR3 DNA is TGTGCCTGGACCTCGGGGACTAGCGGGAGTCTATGGGACTACAATGAGCAGTTCTTC.

The V gene is TRBV7-8, the J gene TRBJ2-1, with D perhaps TRBD2 (5 bases). The CDR3 is made up of 15 amino acids. V was shortened by 5 bases and J by 4 bases, with 15 bases between the two germline ends. Germline CDR1 SGHVS, CDR2 FQNEAQ. CDR3 sequence reads: CASSPPAEVYNEQFF. The CDR3 DNA sequence: TGTGCCAGCAGCCCCCCAGCGGAGGTATACAATGAGCAGTTCTTC.

V gene TRBV4-3 combines with J gene TRBJ2-2; the match to TRBD2 covers 7 bases. With 1 base clipped from V and 6 bases from J, the junction kept 8 bases outside the gene matches. The CDR3 consists of 16 residues. Germline V gives CDR1 LGHNA, CDR2 YSLEER. The CDR3 bases are TGCGCCAGCAGCCAAGTTCGCGGGAGTGTCGCCGGGGAGCTGTTTTTT. It yields the protein CASSQVRGSVAGELFF.

This chain joins TRBV5-5 and TRBJ2-7; the D gene is possibly TRBD2 (5 bases). Germline values: CDR1 SGHKS, CDR2 YYEKEE (reference sequence). V gave up 3 bases and J gave up 1 base, with 17 bases separating them. The CDR3 loop spans 16 amino acids. The CDR3 loop is CASSSPMWEQSYEQYF. The CDR3 DNA reads as TGTGCCAGCAGCTCCCCAATGTGGGAGCAATCCTACGAGCAGTACTTC.

CDR3 sequence reads: CASIAAPETGAGYTF. The CDR3 DNA reads TGTGCCAGCATCGCCGCCCCCGAGACAGGTGCGGGCTACACCTTC. This chain connects TRBV6-1 to TRBJ1-2, with a tentative D call TRBD1 (6 bases). Germline V gives CDR1 MNHNS, CDR2 SASEGT. Deletions cut 7 bases from V and 8 bases from J, with 23 bases between. The CDR3 has 15 amino acids.

The chain carries TRBV29-1 and TRBJ1-1; D not resolved. This CDR3 region has 13 residues. Per germline, CDR1 SQVTM and CDR2 ANQGSEA. V dropped 1 base and J dropped 1 base, with 7 bases sitting between them. The CDR3 DNA sequence: TGCAGCGTTGAAGTTAGTCCGAACACTGAAGCTTTCTTT. Translation gives CSVEVSPNTEAFF.

V usage is TRBV4-2 and J usage is TRBJ2-3; the match to TRBD2 covers 11 bases. Unmatched junction bases numbered 12, after V lost 4 bases and J lost 3 bases. The CDR3 is 18 amino acids. CDR1 is LGHNA, CDR2 YNFKEQ, per germline. CDR3 residues: CASSPSPLLAGVTDTQYF. CDR3 DNA: TGTGCCAGCAGCCCGAGCCCTCTACTAGCGGGAGTGACAGATACGCAGTATTTT.

CDR3 protein: CSAPGQDEQYF. CDR3 bases: TGCAGTGCCCCGGGACAGGACGAGCAGTACTTC. The chain employs TRBV20-1 and TRBJ2-7; 8 positions match TRBD1. This CDR3 spans 11 amino acids. V lost 6 bases to trimming and J lost 5 bases; unmatched junction nucleotides: 3. CDR1 is DFQATT, CDR2 SNEGSKA, per germline (reference sequence).

The chain recombines TRBV6-1 with TRBJ1-5; a possible D gene is TRBD1 (6 bases). Germline V CDR1 and CDR2: MNHNS, SASEGT. V gave up 3 bases and J gave up 0 bases, with 9 bases separating them. The CDR3 is 15 residues long. For the CDR3, the DNA is TGTGCCAGCAGTGAGGGACACCTTAGCAATCAGCCCCAGCATTTT. Translated: CASSEGHLSNQPQHF.

V and J are TRBV4-3 and TRBJ1-1; 8 positions match TRBD1. The CDR3 runs 15 residues. V lost 4 bases and J lost 7; bases outside the gene matches: 11. From germline, CDR1 is LGHNA and CDR2 YSLEER. As DNA, the CDR3 is TGCGCCAGCAGCCCAGCCCGGACAGGGAGGAGTGAAGCTTTCTTT. Protein product: CASSPARTGRSEAFF.

V is TRBV5-1 and J is TRBJ2-1; 7 bases are a match to TRBD2. The germline CDR1 and CDR2 sequences are SGHRS and YFSETQ. This CDR3 is 13 amino acids long. Written as DNA, the CDR3 is TGCGGGAGCGGGGCCCCTATGCACAATGAGCAGTTCTTC. This encodes CGSGAPMHNEQFF.

CDR3: CASSRNRDTGELFF. The CDR3, as DNA: TGTGCCAGCTCGCGGAATCGGGACACCGGGGAGCTGTTTTTT. This sequence joins TRBV27 and TRBJ2-2, with no clear D. Between the trimmed V and J ends, which lost 8 bases and 3 bases, there was a span of 13 bases. The germline CDR1 and CDR2 sequences are MNHEY and SMNVEV (reference sequence). The length of the CDR3 is 14 residues.

The genes are TRBV29-1 and TRBJ2-5; 8 positions agree with TRBD1. The J call could be wrong; TRBJ2-7 is a better fit for the DNA end. Germline V gene lookup returns CDR1 SQVTM and CDR2 ANQGSEA. The CDR3 is 14 amino acids. The CDR3 reads CSVSDRGVPYEQYF. The CDR3 DNA follows: TGCAGCGTTTCTGACAGGGGAGTTCCCTACGAGCAGTACTTC.

The rearrangement links TRBV30 to TRBJ1-1; D is possibly TRBD1 (5 bases). V shed 2 bases and J shed 0 bases, with 10 bases lying between them. Germline loops: CDR1 GTSNPN, CDR2 SVGIG (reference sequence). The CDR3 loop spans 14 amino acids. The CDR3 region is CAWSSKDMNTEAFF. CDR3 coding DNA: TGTGCCTGGAGTTCTAAGGACATGAACACTGAAGCTTTCTTT.

The chain couples TRBV19 to TRBJ1-2, with a possible D match to TRBD1 (6 bases). This CDR3 region has 13 residues. Germline V CDR1 and CDR2: LNHDA, SQIVND (reference sequence). The V end lost 5 bases, the J end lost 6 bases, and 13 bases lay between the germline ends. CDR3 sequence: CASSSHRDHGYTF. CDR3 DNA: TGTGCCAGTAGTTCCCACAGGGACCATGGCTACACCTTC.

The chain carries TRBV15 and TRBJ2-7; D not certain. The V and J ends lost 4 bases and 2 bases respectively, with 9 bases between them. The CDR3 covers 13 residues. CDR1 and CDR2 (germline): LNHNV, YYDKDF (reference sequence). For the CDR3, the DNA is TGTGCCACCAGCATCAGGTCCACCTACGAGCAGTACTTC. Its protein product is CATSIRSTYEQYF. Full variable domain (remainder filled in from reference TRBV15 and TRBJ2-7): DAMVIQNPRYQVTQFGKPVTLSCSQTLNHNVMYWYQQKSSQAPKLLFHYYDKDFNNEADTPDNFQSRRPNTSFCFLDIRSPGLGDTAMYLCATSIRSTYEQYFGPGTRLTVT.

The V and J genes are TRBV28 and TRBJ1-1; D not resolved. The ends were cut back, 2 bases at V and 3 bases at J, with 19 bases in the middle. This CDR3 has 17 residues. Germline V gives CDR1 MDHEN, CDR2 SYDVKM. The CDR3: CASSLKLQPRLDTEAFF. The CDR3 nucleotides read TGTGCCAGCAGTTTAAAGTTACAGCCTCGTCTGGACACTGAAGCTTTCTTT.

J is TRBJ2-6 and V is TRBV4-3, with 11 nucleotides matching TRBD1. This CDR3 has 17 amino acids. The J segment lost 0 bases and the V segment lost 4 bases, leaving 2 bases of the junction unmatched. CDR1 LGHNA and CDR2 YSLEER come from the germline V gene. The CDR3 bases are TGCGCCAGCAGCCTCGGGACAGGGGGCTCTGGGGCCAACGTCCTGACTTTC. This gives the protein CASSLGTGGSGANVLTF.

The chain is built from TRBV6-5 and TRBJ1-1; weak D call: TRBD1 (6 bases). V was clipped by 5 bases and J by 2 bases, with 15 bases between them. The CDR3 contains 15 residues. Germline V gene data show CDR1 as MNHEY and CDR2 as SVGAGI. The CDR3: CASSPIGTPNTEAFF. The CDR3 nucleotides are TGTGCCAGCAGTCCGATCGGGACACCCAACACTGAAGCTTTCTTT.

The CDR3 DNA is TGTGCCAGCAGATCCCCGCGCCAACAAGAGACCCAGTACTTC. Translation gives CASRSPRQQETQYF. The V call is TRBV2, the J call TRBJ2-5; D is undetermined. The CDR3 covers 14 residues. V dropped 6 bases and J dropped 2 bases, with 13 bases sitting between them. Germline V gene lookup returns CDR1 SNHLY and CDR2 FYNNEI. Drawing the rest from reference TRBV2 and TRBJ2-5, the complete variable domain is EPEVTQTPSHQVTQMGQEVILRCVPISNHLYFYWYRQILGQKVEFLVSFYNNEISEKSEIFDDQFSVERPDGSNFTLKIRSTKLEDSAMYFCASRSPRQQETQYFGPGTRLLVL.

The V call is TRBV4-2, the J call TRBJ2-4, with 12 bases lining up with TRBD2. V dropped 4 bases and J dropped 1; count of bases not matched to a gene: 14. CDR1 and CDR2 (germline): LGHNA, YNFKEQ. The CDR3 contains 20 residues. The CDR3 loop is CASSRAGLAGGPGAKNIQYF. Written as DNA, the CDR3 is TGTGCCAGCAGCCGCGCGGGGCTAGCGGGAGGGCCGGGGGCCAAAAACATTCAGTACTTC.